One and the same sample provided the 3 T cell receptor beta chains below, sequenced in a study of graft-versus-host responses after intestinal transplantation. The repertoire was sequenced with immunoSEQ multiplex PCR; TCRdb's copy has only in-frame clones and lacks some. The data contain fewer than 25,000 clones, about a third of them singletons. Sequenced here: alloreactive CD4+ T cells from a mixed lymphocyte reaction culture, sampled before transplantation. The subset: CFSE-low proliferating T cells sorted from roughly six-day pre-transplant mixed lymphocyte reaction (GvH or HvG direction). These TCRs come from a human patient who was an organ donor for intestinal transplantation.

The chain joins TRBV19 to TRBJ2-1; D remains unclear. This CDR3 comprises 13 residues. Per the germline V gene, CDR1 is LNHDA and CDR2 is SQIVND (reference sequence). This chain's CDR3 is CASRAATYNEQFF. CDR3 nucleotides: TGTGCGAGCCGGGCAGCCACCTACAATGAGCAGTTCTTC.

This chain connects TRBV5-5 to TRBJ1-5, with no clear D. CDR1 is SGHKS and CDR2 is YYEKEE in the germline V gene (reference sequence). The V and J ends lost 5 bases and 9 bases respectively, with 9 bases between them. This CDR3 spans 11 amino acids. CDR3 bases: TGTGCCAGCAGTCCGGAGAGGCCCCAGCATTTT. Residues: CASSPERPQHF. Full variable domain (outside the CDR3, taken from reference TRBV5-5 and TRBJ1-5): DAGVTQSPTHLIKTRGQQVTLRCSPISGHKSVSWYQQVLGQGPQFIFQYYEKEERGRGNFPDRFSARQFPNYSSELNVNALLLGDSALYLCASSPERPQHFGDGTRLSIL.

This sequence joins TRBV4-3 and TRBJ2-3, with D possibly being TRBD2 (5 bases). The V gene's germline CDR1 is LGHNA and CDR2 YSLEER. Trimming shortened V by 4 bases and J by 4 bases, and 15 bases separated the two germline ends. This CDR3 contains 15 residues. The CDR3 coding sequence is TGCGCCAGCAGCCTATCGGCGCGAGGGCCAGATACGCAGTATTTT. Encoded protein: CASSLSARGPDTQYF.